The 21 T cell receptor beta chains in this list originate from one sample, sequenced in a study of T cells in Graves' hyperthyroidism and ophthalmopathy. Amplification yielded TCR beta CDR3 regions, with RNA transcripts as the source. The study used the HTBI primer set for a first-round RT-PCR of the TCR CDR3. TCRdb recomputed calls from the multiplex PCR reads with MiXCR, one row per CDR3 protein. The sample carries some 150,000 distinct CDR3 sequences, approximately 24% recorded once. Material: blood. These receptors were taken from a woman between 50 and 59 years old with Graves' hyperthyroidism that later progressed to Graves' ophthalmopathy.

The count of this clonotype is one. This CDR3 is CASRPWDVGYTF. DNA for the CDR3: TGTGCCAGCAGGCCCTGGGATGTGGGCTACACCTTC. The V gene is TRBV5-5, the J gene TRBJ1-2; D is uncertain. Per germline, CDR1 SGHKS and CDR2 YYEKEE (reference sequence). Trimming shortened V by 5 bases and J by 8 bases, and 13 bases separated the two germline ends. The CDR3 runs 12 residues.

This chain links TRBV20-1 with TRBJ1-4; 8 bases map to TRBD1. The CDR3 contains 16 residues. V shed 0 bases, J shed 8 bases, and the junction held 11 bases outside the gene matches. The germline V gene encodes CDR1 DFQATT and CDR2 SNEGSKA (reference sequence). The CDR3 sequence: CSARDHPGQGGEKLFF. Here the CDR3 DNA reads TGCAGTGCTAGAGATCACCCCGGACAGGGCGGCGAAAAACTGTTTTTT.

This clonotype has ten or more counts. This chain connects TRBV6-5 to TRBJ2-2; the D gene is possibly TRBD2 (5 bases). This CDR3 has 16 residues. V gave up 0 bases and J gave up 5 bases, with 13 bases separating them. The germline V gene has CDR1 MNHEY and CDR2 SVGAGI. The CDR3 loop is CASSYSDGMGTGELFF. DNA for the CDR3: TGTGCCAGCAGTTACTCGGACGGGATGGGGACCGGGGAGCTGTTTTTT.

This clonotype was recorded at least ten times. The chain couples TRBV20-1 to TRBJ1-2; perhaps TRBD1 as D (5 bases). CDR3 length equals 15 residues. Trimming took 0 bases from V and 8 from J, leaving 19 bases between them. Germline loops: CDR1 DFQATT, CDR2 SNEGSKA (reference sequence). CDR3 sequence (DNA): TGCAGTGCTAGAGATCAGACAGTACAAAGAAAAGGCTACACCTTC. Amino acid sequence: CSARDQTVQRKGYTF.

This clonotype occurred many times. The chain uses TRBV6-1 and TRBJ2-7; D may be TRBD1 (6 bases). CDR3 length: 13 amino acids. V was cut by 8 bases and J by 2 bases, with 13 bases left in between. Germline CDR1 MNHNS, CDR2 SASEGT. The CDR3 here is CASALRGTYEQYF. As DNA, the CDR3 is TGTGCCAGCGCACTGAGGGGGACCTACGAGCAGTACTTC.

This rearrangement joins TRBV6-1 to TRBJ1-5, with D maybe TRBD1 (5 bases). CDR1 MNHNS and CDR2 SASEGT come from the germline V gene. The V and J ends lost 7 bases and 2 bases respectively, with 9 bases between them. The CDR3 consists of 13 residues. The CDR3 sequence is CASTGGGNQPQHF. In DNA form, the CDR3 reads TGTGCCAGCACTGGGGGTGGCAATCAGCCCCAGCATTTT.

The table lists this clonotype with many counts. This chain connects TRBV6-2 or TRBV6-3 to TRBJ2-1; D is uncertain. The CDR3 has 14 amino acids. The V and J ends lost 1 base and 8 bases respectively, with 12 bases between them. Germline loops: CDR1 MNHEY, CDR2 SVGEGT. In DNA form, the CDR3 reads TGTGCCAGCAGTTACTTAGCTGCTAGGGATGAGCAGTTCTTC. It codes for CASSYLAARDEQFF.

This clonotype was detected a few times. This chain links TRBV10-3 with TRBJ2-1, with D perhaps TRBD2 (5 bases). Trimming removed 6 bases at V and 10 bases at J, with 22 bases between. In germline, CDR1 is ENHRY, CDR2 SYGVKD. CDR3 length: 15 amino acids. The CDR3 bases are TGTGCCATCAGCCCGGCACTAGGGTCTTTGGGGGAGCAGTTCTTC. It is translated as CAISPALGSLGEQFF.

This clonotype occurred many times. The chain combines TRBV11-2 with TRBJ2-3; a weak D match, TRBD1 (6 bases). Trimming left V 7 bases short and J 6 bases short, with 20 bases between. Germline V lookup: CDR1 SGHAT, CDR2 FQNNGV. The CDR3 runs 15 residues. CDR3 DNA sequence: TGTGCCAGCACCCCGACAGGCTTATACTACGATACGCAGTATTTT. Protein sequence: CASTPTGLYYDTQYF. The full variable domain, its missing parts supplied by reference TRBV11-2 and TRBJ2-3, is EAGVAQSPRYKIIEKRQSVAFWCNPISGHATLYWYQQILGQGPKLLIQFQNNGVVDDSQLPKDRFSAERLKGVDSTLKIQPAKLEDSAVYLCASTPTGLYYDTQYFGPGTRLTVL.

This clonotype was seen only a few times. The rearrangement joins TRBV6-1 to TRBJ2-5; perhaps TRBD2 as D (6 bases). Between the trimmed V and J ends, which lost 5 bases and 1 base, there was a span of 14 bases. The CDR3 spans 15 residues. CDR1 and CDR2 from the germline V gene are MNHNS and SASEGT. In nucleotides, the CDR3 is TGTGCCAGCAGTACCCTGGGAGGCTTCCAAGAGACCCAGTACTTC. Residues: CASSTLGGFQETQYF.

In this sample, this clonotype turned up many times. The V gene is TRBV3-1, the J gene TRBJ2-7; D is unclear. Germline lookup yields CDR1 LGHDT and CDR2 YNNKEL (reference sequence). CDR3 length: 12 amino acids. V lost 5 bases and J 3 bases, leaving 8 bases between the germline ends. The CDR3 nucleotides read TGTGCCAGCAGCGGTGGGATCTACGAGCAGTACTTC. Translation gives CASSGGIYEQYF.

Only a few counts were recorded for this clonotype. The rearrangement uses TRBV29-1 and TRBJ2-3; maybe TRBD2 (6 bases). Deletions cut 3 bases from V and 3 bases from J, with 7 bases between. The length of the CDR3 is 12 residues. The germline CDR1 and CDR2 sequences are SQVTM and ANQGSEA. CDR3 nucleotides: TGCAGCGTTGAGCGGGGAACAGATACGCAGTATTTT. Its protein is CSVERGTDTQYF.

This clonotype was counted between two and nine times. A much larger clone lies a single base off, so this may be a read error. J is TRBJ2-7 and V is TRBV5-1; weak D call: TRBD2 (5 bases). The CDR3 is 14 amino acids. The V end lost 3 bases, the J end lost 0 bases, and 10 bases lay between the germline ends. Germline lookup yields CDR1 SGHRS and CDR2 YFSETQ. The chain's CDR3 is CASSSTGVSYEQYF. CDR3 DNA: TGCGCCAGCAGCTCGACCGGGGTCTCCTACGAGCAGTACTTC.

This clonotype was counted many times. V usage is TRBV7-9 and J usage is TRBJ2-7, with TRBD2 identical over 12 bases. The CDR3 totals 16 residues. The germline gives CDR1 SEHNR, CDR2 FQNEAQ (reference sequence). The V segment lost 5 bases and the J segment 4 bases; nucleotides outside the gene matches: 9. The CDR3 DNA reads TGTGCCAGCAGCCCGCAGACTAGCGGGGGAACTTACGAGCAGTACTTC. Amino acids: CASSPQTSGGTYEQYF.

Note on this clonotype: A junction end diverges from the germline sequence, so it may reflect a read error. This sequence joins TRBV28 and TRBJ2-7; TRBD2 matches at 10 bases. Germline loops: CDR1 MDHEN, CDR2 SYDVKM. The CDR3 covers 18 residues. The CDR3 sequence: CAGSQAASGRSVWYEQYF. DNA for the CDR3: TGTGCCGGCAGCCAAGCCGCTAGCGGGAGATCTGTGTGGTACGAGCAGTACTTC.

On this clonotype: One end of the junction does not line up with germline, which may come from a read error. This sequence joins TRBV4-1 and TRBJ2-7; D gene unclear. This CDR3 contains 12 residues. Germline lookup yields CDR1 MGHRA and CDR2 YSYEKL. CDR3: CANSQDSYEQYF. CDR3 nucleotide sequence: TGCGCCAACAGCCAAGATAGCTACGAGCAGTACTTC.

The chain is built from TRBV12-3 or TRBV12-4 and TRBJ2-1; possibly TRBD1 or TRBD2 for D (5 bases each). The CDR3 runs to 15 residues. Trimming pared 3 bases from V and 5 bases from J, leaving 14 bases between. CDR3 sequence (DNA): TGTGCCAGCAGTTTCCATCGGGACGGCAACAATGAGCAGTTCTTC. It specifies CASSFHRDGNNEQFF.

This clonotype showed up many times. The rearrangement uses TRBV5-1 and TRBJ2-7; D is undetermined. Germline CDR1 and CDR2: SGHRS and YFSETQ. Deletions cut 0 bases from V and 3 bases from J, with 7 bases between. The CDR3 sequence is 13 residues long. The CDR3, as DNA: TGCGCCAGCAGCTTGGCAGGCGTCTACGAGCAGTACTTC. As protein: CASSLAGVYEQYF.

At least ten counts were recorded for this clonotype. The chain is built from TRBV28 and TRBJ2-7, with 7 bases lining up with TRBD2. J was trimmed by 3 bases and V by 4 bases; bases with no gene match: 12. The germline V gene encodes CDR1 MDHEN and CDR2 SYDVKM. The CDR3 has 16 residues. The CDR3 sequence is CASSSEAGAAGYEQYF. In nucleotides, the CDR3 is TGTGCCAGCAGTTCCGAGGCGGGAGCGGCTGGCTACGAGCAGTACTTC.

This clonotype was found many times. V and J are TRBV18 and TRBJ1-1, with 9 bases lining up with TRBD1. This CDR3 has 14 amino acids. Trimming at V came to 5 bases and at J to 4 bases, leaving 5 bases not matched to a gene. Germline values: CDR1 KGHSH, CDR2 LQKENI. CDR3 bases: TGTGCCAGCTCATCCAGGGACAGGGCCACTGAAGCTTTCTTT. Its translation: CASSSRDRATEAFF.

This clonotype was seen a handful of times. The rearrangement uses TRBV7-9 and TRBJ1-6, with D perhaps matching TRBD1 (5 bases). This CDR3 region has 15 residues. Germline lookup yields CDR1 SEHNR and CDR2 FQNEAQ (reference sequence). The germline V and J ends were trimmed by 0 bases and 6 bases, with 9 bases remaining between them. CDR3 amino acids: CASSLALGGNSPLHF. DNA of the CDR3: TGTGCCAGCAGCTTAGCGCTCGGGGGTAATTCACCCCTCCACTTT. The variable domain in full, completed from reference TRBV7-9 and TRBJ1-6, reads DTGVSQNPRHKITKRGQNVTFRCDPISEHNRLYWYRQTLGQGPEFLTYFQNEAQLEKSRLLSDRFSAERPKGSFSTLEIQRTEQGDSAMYLCASSLALGGNSPLHFGNGTRLTVT.